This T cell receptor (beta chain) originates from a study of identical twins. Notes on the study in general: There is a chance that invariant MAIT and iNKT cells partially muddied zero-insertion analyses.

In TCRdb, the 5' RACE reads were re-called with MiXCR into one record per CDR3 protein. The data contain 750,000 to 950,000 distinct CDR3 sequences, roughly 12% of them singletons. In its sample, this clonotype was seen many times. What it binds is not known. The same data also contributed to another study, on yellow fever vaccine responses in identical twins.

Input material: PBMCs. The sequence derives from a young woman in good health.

The CDR3 DNA reads TGCAGCGTTGAAAGCGGACTAGCGGCCAATGAGCAGTTCTTC. It specifies CSVESGLAANEQFF. The chain uses TRBV29-1 and TRBJ2-1, with TRBD2 matching over 10 bases. V shed 2 bases, J shed 6 bases, and the junction held 4 bases outside the gene matches. CDR3 length: 14 amino acids. Germline CDR1 reads SQVTM; CDR2 reads ANQGSEA.